This T cell receptor (beta chain) was identified in a study of blood T cell repertoires in COVID-19. This clone was found once. Here immunoSEQ multiplex PCR was the method, and the copy in TCRdb shows in-frame clones only, minus some. The sample consists of some 240,000 clones, around 90% of them appearing once. The CDR3 length is 15 residues. From germline, CDR1 is SGHTA and CDR2 FQGNSA. With 2 bases removed from V and 0 bases from J, the gap between germline ends came to 10 bases. Sequenced material: PBMCs or T cells enriched from blood (not recorded which). This TCR was recovered from a woman aged 40 to 55 who had been exposed to COVID-19. The chain uses TRBV7-2 and TRBJ1-1; D is unresolved. CDR3 bases: TGTGCCAGCAGCTTATATAAGGAGTTGAACACTGAAGCTTTCTTT. Amino acids: CASSLYKELNTEAFF.